Listed below are T cell receptor beta chains from one sample, sequenced in a study of beta chain features in type 1 diabetes. Libraries were prepared by immunoSEQ multiplex PCR; TCRdb keeps only in-frame clonotypes and omits some of them. The sample lists around 500,000 clones; roughly 31% were seen once. The sequencing sample was made of naive CD4+ T cells from blood. The origin of the receptors is a young man in good health. The conserved cysteine and the conserved F or W are not part of the CDR3 here.

V: TRBV15
CDR3: ATSTPGSFSYEQY

V: TRBV9
CDR3: ASSTSQGFQETQY

V: TRBV11-2
CDR3: ASRQPGQRDTEAF

V: TRBV30
CDR3: AWSQGKETQY

V: TRBV6-6
CDR3: ASINKGTSGYEQY

V: TRBV14
CDR3: ASSQDPSESSYNEQF

V: TRBV5-1
CDR3: ASRPGGRNTDTQY

V: TRBV14
CDR3: ASIRRASYNEQF

V: TRBV15
CDR3: ATSRDRATYNEQF

V: TRBV7-9
CDR3: ASSPKSTYNEQF

V: TRBV29-1
CDR3: SVVWDTDTQY

V: TRBV25-1
CDR3: ASSEYMGLAGLNEQF

V: TRBV28
CDR3: ASSPPRRAQTHNEQF

V: TRBV9
CDR3: ASSVDGSPYNEQF

V: TRBV30
CDR3: AWSPSLAGKNYGYT

V: TRBV30
CDR3: AWSVRGGSRGEKLF